This entry lists 7 T cell receptor beta chains sequenced from one sample in a study of T-cell memory formation after mild COVID-19. TCRdb analysed the 5' RACE reads with MiXCR anew, one entry per CDR3 protein. The sample records 550,000 to 650,000 distinct CDR3 sequences, roughly a sixth being singletons. The specimen was PBMCs or a T cell subset sorted from them (not recorded which). The source is an adult woman who had mild COVID-19 (a few samples of this study predate the infection). Cell type and time point are not known.

The CDR3 coding sequence is TGTGCCAGCAGCTTGGTTACAGGACCCAATCCACTGAACACTGAAGCTTTCTTT. Protein sequence: CASSLVTGPNPLNTEAFF. V usage is TRBV5-8 and J usage is TRBJ1-1; a possible D gene is TRBD1 (5 bases). V lost 0 bases and J lost 0, with 18 bases in between. The germline CDR1 and CDR2 sequences are SGHTS and YDEGEE. The CDR3 consists of 18 residues.

This clonotype was picked up many times. The chain uses TRBV7-9 and TRBJ2-3; no clear D. Germline V gene sequence: CDR1 SEHNR, CDR2 FQNEAQ (reference sequence). The CDR3 runs to 13 residues. Trimming removed 3 bases at V and 6 bases at J, with 10 bases between. CDR3 amino acids: CASSLAGLDTQYF. The CDR3 DNA follows: TGTGCCAGCAGCTTGGCCGGGCTGGATACGCAGTATTTT.

The chain employs TRBV18 and TRBJ2-7; no reliable D call. CDR3 size: 12 residues. The ends were cut back, 3 bases at V and 6 bases at J, with 9 bases in the middle. Germline-derived CDR1 and CDR2 are KGHSH and LQKENI. As DNA, the CDR3 is TGTGCCAGCTCACCTATCAAGGGCGAGCAGTACTTC. This sequence encodes CASSPIKGEQYF. Together with reference TRBV18 and TRBJ2-7, the CDR3 gives the full variable domain: NAGVMQNPRHLVRRRGQEARLRCSPMKGHSHVYWYRQLPEEGLKFMVYLQKENIIDESGMPKERFSAEFPKEGPSILRIQQVVRGDSAAYFCASSPIKGEQYFGPGTRLTVT.

This clonotype was observed a handful of times. The V gene is TRBV10-1, the J gene TRBJ1-1; possibly TRBD1 for D (6 bases). This CDR3 is built from 14 residues. The V end was cut by 6 bases, the J end by 3 bases, with 14 bases between. Germline-derived CDR1 and CDR2 are WNHNN and SYGVQD (reference sequence). CDR3 in DNA: TGCGCCAGCAGAAATGGGACATACGACACTGAAGCTTTCTTT. Residues: CASRNGTYDTEAFF.

This clonotype was recorded a few times. This chain uses TRBV7-9 with TRBJ1-2; D is unresolved. In germline, CDR1 is SEHNR, CDR2 FQNEAQ (reference sequence). This CDR3 is built from 14 residues. The V gene lost 3 bases and the J gene lost 4 bases, with 12 bases spanning the gap. CDR3 in DNA: TGTGCCAGCAGCTTGTTCGGTAGGGTCTATGGCTACACCTTC. Its translation: CASSLFGRVYGYTF.

The sample holds a few counts of this clonotype. The DNA for the CDR3 is TGTGCCAGCAAATGGGTCCCCCCCGGGGATACGCAGTATTTT. Its protein is CASKWVPPGDTQYF. The chain employs TRBV2 and TRBJ2-3, with no clear D. V shed 7 bases and J shed 6 bases, with 17 bases lying between them. Per the germline V gene, CDR1 is SNHLY and CDR2 is FYNNEI. The CDR3 contains 14 residues.

The rearrangement joins TRBV5-1 to TRBJ2-2; TRBD1 is a possible D gene (5 bases). This CDR3 has 16 amino acids. Germline CDR1 SGHRS, CDR2 YFSETQ. V was clipped by 4 bases and J by 3 bases, with 16 bases between them. In nucleotides, the CDR3 is TGCGCCAGCAGCCCCCCCAAGGGGCCTTACACCGGGGAGCTGTTTTTT. Translated, it gives CASSPPKGPYTGELFF. The variable domain in full, completed from reference TRBV5-1 and TRBJ2-2, reads KAGVTQTPRYLIKTRGQQVTLSCSPISGHRSVSWYQQTPGQGLQFLFEYFSETQRNKGNFPGRFSGRQFSNSRSEMNVSTLELGDSALYLCASSPPKGPYTGELFFGEGSRLTVL.